Listed below are T cell receptor beta chains from one sample, sequenced in a study of T-cell memory formation after mild COVID-19. TCRdb passed the 5' RACE reads through MiXCR, listing each CDR3 protein once. Among approximately 340,000 distinct CDR3 sequences, under 15% were seen once, and the ten largest hold roughly 23%. Sequencing used PBMCs or a T cell subset sorted from them (not recorded which). These receptor sequences come from a man aged 18 to 29 who had mild COVID-19 (a few samples of this study predate the infection). Cell type and time point are not known. Each CDR3 is given with its conserved first and last residue. The D gene is left open where the match is weak. Clone size, where shown, is once, few, many, or a class for clones that have expanded.

TRBJ2-2,15,TRBV4-1,TRBD1,-,TGCGCCAGCAGCCAAGAAACAGGGGGCGGAGGGGAGCTGTTTTTT,CASSQETGGGGELFF
TRBJ2-5,14,TRBV7-6,-,-,TGTGCCAGCAGCTTAGCGACCAGCCAAGAGACCCAGTACTTC,CASSLATSQETQYF
TRBJ2-4,13,TRBV6-5,TRBD1,few,TGTGCCAGCAGTGACAGGGTAAAGAACATTCAGTACTTC,CASSDRVKNIQYF
TRBJ1-5,13,TRBV6-2/TRBV6-3,-,many,TGTGCCAGCAGTTACTCGACTTACCAGCCCCAGCATTTT,CASSYSTYQPQHF
TRBJ1-1,16,TRBV18,TRBD1,-,TGTGCCAGCTCACCACCGACGGGGACAGGGGGTTTCAGGGCTTTCTTT,CASSPPTGTGGFRAFF
TRBJ2-3,16,TRBV4-2,-,few,TGTGCCAGCAGCCAAGCTGAGCGGTCTAGCACAGATACGCAGTATTTT,CASSQAERSSTDTQYF
TRBJ2-7,12,TRBV7-2,-,-,TGTGCCAGCAGCGGGGTTCCCTACGAGCAGTACTTC,CASSGVPYEQYF
TRBJ2-3,18,TRBV7-3,TRBD2,many,TGTGCCAGCAGCTTAAGGGGAATCAGCGGGGGGGCCAAAGATACGCAGTATTTT,CASSLRGISGGAKDTQYF
TRBJ2-7,14,TRBV11-2,-,few,TGTGCCAGCAGCTCCTCCCCCGGTACCTACGAGCAGTACTTC,CASSSSPGTYEQYF
TRBJ2-1,13,TRBV29-1,TRBD1,few,TGCAGCGCCACGGACAGGGGCGACAATGAGCAGTTCTTC,CSATDRGDNEQFF
TRBJ2-7,15,TRBV4-3,-,few,TGCGCCAGCAGCCAAGAGGGGTGGGCATCTTTCGAGCAGTACTTC,CASSQEGWASFEQYF
TRBJ1-2,16,TRBV4-2,-,few,TGTGCCAGCAGCCAAGAGGGCAGGGGCTCTAACTATGGCTACACCTTC,CASSQEGRGSNYGYTF
TRBJ2-7,14,TRBV9,-,-,TGTGCCAGCAGCATGTCCACAGGGAACTCCGAGCAGTACTTC,CASSMSTGNSEQYF
TRBJ2-2,12,TRBV7-2,-,-,TGTGCCAGCAGCCAATTCAGTGGGGAGCTGTTTTTT,CASSQFSGELFF
TRBJ2-1,14,TRBV7-6,-,few,TGTGCCAGCAGCTTAGGGGGGAAGGACAATGAGCAGTTCTTC,CASSLGGKDNEQFF
TRBJ2-5,12,TRBV7-2,-,few,TGTGCCAGCAGCTGGGACTTCGGGACCCAGTACTTC,CASSWDFGTQYF
TRBJ2-3,15,TRBV7-3,-,-,TGTGCCAGCAACCCGGGGGGCGGTCGCACAGATACGCAGTATTTT,CASNPGGGRTDTQYF
TRBJ2-3,12,TRBV2,-,many,TGTGCCAGCAGCCGGGACACAGATACGCAGTATTTT,CASSRDTDTQYF
TRBJ1-2,12,TRBV21-1,-,-,TGTGCCAGCGGAGGATCTTTCTATGGCTACACCTTC,CASGGSFYGYTF
TRBJ1-1,14,TRBV19,-,few,TGTGCCAGTAGGCCACTGGGGACGAACACTGAAGCTTTCTTT,CASRPLGTNTEAFF
TRBJ1-2,13,TRBV15,-,many,TGTGCCACCAGCAGAGAAAGCACGTATGGCTACACCTTC,CATSRESTYGYTF
TRBJ2-7,14,TRBV9,-,-,TGTGCCAGCAGCGTTTCGACAGGCCGATACGAGCAGTACTTC,CASSVSTGRYEQYF
TRBJ1-1,14,TRBV7-2,-,-,TGTGCCAGCAGTTACTACGGGGGTAACACTGAAGCTTTCTTT,CASSYYGGNTEAFF
TRBJ1-6,13,TRBV28,TRBD1,few,TGTGCCAGCAGCGCGGTGGACAGGGGAACCCTCCACTTT,CASSAVDRGTLHF
TRBJ1-4,16,TRBV7-2,-,many,TGTGCCAGCAGCTCCTTCCCTAATTCGAGAATTGAAAAACTGTTTTTT,CASSSFPNSRIEKLFF